This T cell receptor (beta chain) is from a study of molecular identifiers for immune sequencing clone quantification. Study-wide findings and caveats: Whereas clones above 20 RNA copies held under 1% of naive-cell molecules, they held over 98% of effector molecules.

To note about this clonotype: Its cognate antigen is unknown. A single base separates this from a much larger clone, so it may be a read error. The conserved final phenylalanine or tryptophan is absent from the CDR3, which likely points to a read error.

Germline-derived CDR1 and CDR2 are MNHEY and SMNVEV (reference sequence). CDR3 length equals 15 residues. The V and J ends lost 5 bases and 7 bases, in that order; junction bases with no gene match: 12. As previously described, bulk TCR libraries were made using listed TCR primers. Using its own MiXCR run on the PCR reads, TCRdb lists one record per CDR3 protein. Here the sample spans tens of thousands of distinct CDR3 sequences, around 20% being singletons. Material for sequencing was naive CD8+ T cells from blood, with Jurkat cell RNA spiked in. Documented subset: FACS-sorted CD8+CD4-CCR7+CD45RA+ naive T cells. This clonotype originated in a human donor in good health. Some libraries in this study had Jurkat cell RNA spiked in. V is TRBV27 and J is TRBJ2-7, with 9 bases that match TRBD1. This CDR3 is CASSPLQGAPREQYL. The CDR3 DNA sequence: TGTGCCAGCAGTCCGTTACAGGGGGCGCCTAGGGAGCAGTACCTC.